This TCR beta chain emerged from a study of vaccination and CD4 T cells after COVID-19. Regarding treatment: roughly 11-day PBMC culture with coronavirus spike peptide pools or control peptides (ViraFEST assay). According to the study, CD4+ T cells from the unexposed donor were gathered ahead of the COVID-19 pandemic (2011-2018). As concerns this clonotype: Its antigen remains unidentified.

Germline CDR1 is MGHDK and CDR2 is SYGVNS. CDR3 length equals 15 residues. The V and J ends lost 1 base and 3 bases respectively, with 12 bases between them. Sequenced with the Oncomine TCR Beta short-read assay was DNA taken from cultured CD4+ T cells. Investigators isolated genomic DNA from cultured CD4+ T cells. MiXCR, run by TCRdb on the PCR reads, gives a single entry per CDR3 protein. This table has about 9,300 distinct CDR3 sequences, less than 35% appearing once. The sequenced material came from CD4+ T cells from blood, cultured in vitro. This sequence joins TRBV25-1 and TRBJ1-1; no definite D call. The clonotype originates from a human donor in good health. The chain's CDR3 is CASSESGSLDTEAFF. The CDR3 DNA reads as TGTGCCAGCAGTGAATCAGGCAGCTTGGACACTGAAGCTTTCTTT. The variable domain in full, completed from reference TRBV25-1 and TRBJ1-1, reads EADIYQTPRYLVIGTGKKITLECSQTMGHDKMYWYQQDPGMELHLIHYSYGVNSTEKGDLSSESTVSRIRTEHFPLTLESARPSHTSQYLCASSESGSLDTEAFFGQGTRLTVV.